The source of this T cell receptor beta chain is a study of T cells in narcolepsy. Points from the study as a whole: HCRT-specific and TRIB2-specific autoreactive clonotypes appeared among same-patient CSF and blood CD4+ clonotypes.

For this clone: Its antigen is unidentified.

TCRdb's table, derived via immunoSEQ multiplex PCR, lists solely in-frame clones and lacks some. The profile shows approximately 35,000 clones, approximately 84% of them singletons. The material sequenced was memory (CD45RA-) CD4+ T cells from blood. The sequence came from a human donor in good health.

The CDR3 sequence is CASSSGGWESYEQYF. The DNA of the CDR3 is TGTGCCAGCAGCTCAGGGGGTTGGGAATCCTACGAGCAGTACTTC. The chain joins TRBV28 to TRBJ2-7; 7 nucleotides line up with TRBD1. V lost 6 bases and J lost 1; bases outside the gene matches: 9. The length of the CDR3 is 15 residues. Germline V gene lookup returns CDR1 MDHEN and CDR2 SYDVKM.